A selection of T cell receptor beta chains follows, all from one sample in a study of human T cells and chemical hapten exposure. A single record per CDR3 protein comes from TCRdb applying MiXCR to the 5' RACE reads. Here the sample spans roughly 81,000 distinct CDR3 sequences, approximately 15% being singletons. These receptors came from a female donor in good health. CDR3s include the opening cysteine and the closing phenylalanine or tryptophan.

v_gene: TRBV20-1; len: 12; CDR3aa: CSAIRPRSEQYF
v_gene: TRBV6-6; len: 13; CDR3aa: CASTGNSNQPQHF
v_gene: TRBV14; len: 15; CDR3aa: CASSPLTGVQETQYF
v_gene: TRBV6-5; len: 11; CDR3aa: CASSGGTEAFF
v_gene: TRBV18; len: 16; CDR3aa: CASSPLLAGSADTQYF
v_gene: TRBV29-1; len: 15; CDR3aa: CSVGGLTGATYEQYF
v_gene: TRBV6-5; len: 15; CDR3aa: CASSYSGTSTDTQYF
v_gene: TRBV19; len: 16; CDR3aa: CASSTLAASSYNEQFF
v_gene: TRBV10-1; len: 15; CDR3aa: CASSEGSGGGDTQYF
v_gene: TRBV5-1; len: 15; CDR3aa: CASSLGVGQNTEAFF
v_gene: TRBV5-1; len: 14; CDR3aa: CASSPQEIGETQYF
v_gene: TRBV20-1; len: 11; CDR3aa: CSARSLEKQYF
v_gene: TRBV19; len: 13; CDR3aa: CASSLLGNSPLHF
v_gene: TRBV2; len: 19; CDR3aa: CASSVSVLAGIRGTDTQYF
v_gene: TRBV15; len: 19; CDR3aa: CATSSPKVGLDWGRDTQYF
v_gene: TRBV5-1; len: 13; CDR3aa: CASSRDRADTQYF
v_gene: TRBV20-1; len: 14; CDR3aa: CSARMVAGQETQYF
v_gene: TRBV20-1; len: 13; CDR3aa: CSAVGGINYEQYF
v_gene: TRBV28; len: 11; CDR3aa: CTSSFRGELFF
v_gene: TRBV7-8; len: 14; CDR3aa: CASSHSARVSEAFF
v_gene: TRBV7-9; len: 14; CDR3aa: CASSLASRLTEAFF
v_gene: TRBV5-5; len: 15; CDR3aa: CASSLAGGNDYGYTF
v_gene: TRBV5-1; len: 13; CDR3aa: CASRHDRNPEAFF
v_gene: TRBV5-1; len: 16; CDR3aa: CASSLPGGVGYNEQFF
v_gene: TRBV20-1; len: 14; CDR3aa: CSAIRTQIGSPLHF
v_gene: TRBV5-4; len: 15; CDR3aa: CASSWTSGSTDTQYF
v_gene: TRBV4-3; len: 15; CDR3aa: CASSQGTGGYNEQFF
v_gene: TRBV12-3/TRBV12-4; len: 12; CDR3aa: CASRFPGTEAFF
v_gene: TRBV6-1; len: 13; CDR3aa: CASSTTGNTEAFF
v_gene: TRBV5-6; len: 14; CDR3aa: CASSLGVSYNEQFF
v_gene: TRBV2; len: 14; CDR3aa: CASSDPQWNTEAFF
v_gene: TRBV30; len: 13; CDR3aa: CAWALQGVNEQYF